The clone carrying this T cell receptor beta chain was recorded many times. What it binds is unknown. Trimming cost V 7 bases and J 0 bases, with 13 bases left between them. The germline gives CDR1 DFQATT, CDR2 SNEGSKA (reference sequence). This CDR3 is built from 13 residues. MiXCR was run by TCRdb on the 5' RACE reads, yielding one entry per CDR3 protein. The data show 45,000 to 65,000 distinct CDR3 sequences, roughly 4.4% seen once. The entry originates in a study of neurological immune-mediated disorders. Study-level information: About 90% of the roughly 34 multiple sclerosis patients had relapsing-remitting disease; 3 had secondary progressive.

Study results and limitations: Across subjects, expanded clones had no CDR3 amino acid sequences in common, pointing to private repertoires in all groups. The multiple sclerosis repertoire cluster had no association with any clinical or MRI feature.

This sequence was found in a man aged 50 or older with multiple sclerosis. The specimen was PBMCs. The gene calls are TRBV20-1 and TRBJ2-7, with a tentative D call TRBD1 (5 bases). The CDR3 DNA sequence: TGCAGTGGCCTGTGGGGCCGCTCCTACGAGCAGTACTTC. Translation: CSGLWGRSYEQYF.